This TCR beta chain was sequenced during a study of CD8+ T cells in alopecia areata. As to treatment: oral pan-JAK inhibitor, 5-10 mg twice daily. Comment on this clone: Its antigen is unidentified.

The germline gives CDR1 SGHVS, CDR2 FQNEAQ. V lost 7 bases and J lost 2, with 13 bases in between. The CDR3 has 14 residues. Reverse transcribed after extraction, RNA yielded cDNA as the sequencing template. Profiled with immunoSEQ multiplex PCR; TCRdb holds only in-frame clones, not every one. The top ten clones hold 11% of a sample with over 150,000 clones, roughly 53% of them seen once. General study findings and limits: Scalp clonality and expanded CD8+ clones among the top 100 were significantly decreased by tofacitinib.

This specimen consisted of CD8+ T cells sorted from blood, obtained at week 24, from a patient treated with tofacitinib. The rearrangement links TRBV7-8 to TRBJ2-3; D gene uncertain. This TCR came from a human donor with alopecia areata. The CDR3 reads CASKRQRITDTQYF. For the CDR3, the DNA is TGTGCCAGCAAAAGGCAGCGAATCACAGATACGCAGTATTTT. Looking up the rest from reference TRBV7-8 and TRBJ2-3 gives the full variable domain: GAGVSQSPRYKVAKRGQDVALRCDPISGHVSLFWYQQALGQGPEFLTYFQNEAQLDKSGLPSDRFFAERPEGSVSTLKIQRTQQEDSAVYLCASKRQRITDTQYFGPGTRLTVL.